This T cell receptor (beta chain) was sequenced for a study of T cell changes during pregnancy in multiple sclerosis. This CDR3 is built from 18 residues. Per germline, CDR1 MDHEN and CDR2 SYDVKM. V lost 6 bases and J 0 bases, leaving 20 bases between the germline ends. The method was immunoSEQ multiplex PCR; TCRdb's version includes in-frame clones alone and lacks a portion of them. The sample lists approximately 130,000 clones, roughly 97% seen once, with 0.4% to 0.5% in the top ten. This chain connects TRBV28 to TRBJ2-2; weak D call: TRBD2 (6 bases). The specimen comprised peripheral blood, sampled after pregnancy. The receptor was derived from a female donor with multiple sclerosis, enrolled in a pregnancy study. For the CDR3, the DNA is TGTGCCAGCAGCAAAGTACCCGCCGGGACTGCGAACACCGGGGAGCTGTTTTTT. Translation: CASSKVPAGTANTGELFF.